These T cell receptor beta chains were read from a single sample in a study of T cell responses to AZD1222 COVID-19 vaccine. This table comes from immunoSEQ multiplex PCR, and its TCRdb copy is limited to in-frame clones, with some not included. Of around 140,000 clones in the sample, around 93% were seen once. Sequences were derived from peripheral blood, sampled 28 days after the second AZD1222 dose. The source is an adult who received the AZD1222 COVID-19 vaccine. Each CDR3 is given with its conserved first and last residue. Fields, in order: D gene, clone size, J gene, V gene, CDR3 DNA, CDR3 protein. D genes are given only for firm matches. Expanded clones get a size class; other rows say once, few or many, or leave the size out.

d_gene: -
abundance: -
j_gene: TRBJ1-2
v_gene: TRBV7-2
CDR3nt: TGTGCCAGCACCCCAAGTGACGGCGACTATGGCTACACCTTC
CDR3aa: CASTPSDGDYGYTF

d_gene: -
abundance: once
j_gene: TRBJ2-1
v_gene: TRBV7-9
CDR3nt: TGTGCCAGCAGCTTAGCGGAGCGGCCAGTCTCCTACAATGAGCAGTTCTTC
CDR3aa: CASSLAERPVSYNEQFF

d_gene: -
abundance: -
j_gene: TRBJ1-5
v_gene: TRBV6-5
CDR3nt: TGTGCCAGCAGTAGAGACGGGAATCAGCCCCAGCATTTT
CDR3aa: CASSRDGNQPQHF

d_gene: TRBD2
abundance: -
j_gene: TRBJ2-3
v_gene: TRBV6-2/TRBV6-3
CDR3nt: TGTGCCAGCAGTCGGGGACTAGCGGGAGTGGGCACAGATACGCAGTATTTT
CDR3aa: CASSRGLAGVGTDTQYF

d_gene: -
abundance: -
j_gene: TRBJ1-2
v_gene: TRBV5-1
CDR3nt: TGCGCCAGCAGACCGGACGGTTCGGCTGGGGGCTACACCTTC
CDR3aa: CASRPDGSAGGYTF

d_gene: TRBD2
abundance: -
j_gene: TRBJ2-6
v_gene: TRBV10-3
CDR3nt: TGTGCCATCAGCGGGACTAGCGGGGCCTCTGGGGCCAACGTCCTGACTTTC
CDR3aa: CAISGTSGASGANVLTF

d_gene: -
abundance: once
j_gene: TRBJ1-1
v_gene: TRBV18
CDR3nt: TGTGCCAGCTCACCACAACAGAGCCTAATGAACACTGAAGCTTTCTTT
CDR3aa: CASSPQQSLMNTEAFF

d_gene: -
abundance: -
j_gene: TRBJ1-5
v_gene: TRBV7-9
CDR3nt: TGTGCCAGCAGCCCCCAGGGGCTGCAGCCCCAGCATTTT
CDR3aa: CASSPQGLQPQHF

d_gene: -
abundance: -
j_gene: TRBJ2-2
v_gene: TRBV27
CDR3nt: TGTGCCAGCAGTCCAGGACGGTACACCGGGGAGCTGTTTTTT
CDR3aa: CASSPGRYTGELFF

d_gene: -
abundance: -
j_gene: TRBJ2-5
v_gene: TRBV10-3
CDR3nt: TGTGCCATCAGTGCGACAGGCCAAGAGACCCAGTACTTC
CDR3aa: CAISATGQETQYF

d_gene: -
abundance: -
j_gene: TRBJ1-3
v_gene: TRBV11-2
CDR3nt: TGTGCCAGCAGCTTATCAGGGGCGTCTGGAAACACCATATATTTT
CDR3aa: CASSLSGASGNTIYF

d_gene: -
abundance: -
j_gene: TRBJ1-1
v_gene: TRBV7-2
CDR3nt: TGTGCCAGCAGCTTAGTGGCAGCTTTGGATGAAGCTTTCTTT
CDR3aa: CASSLVAALDEAFF

d_gene: TRBD1
abundance: once
j_gene: TRBJ2-7
v_gene: TRBV7-9
CDR3nt: TGTGCCAGCAGGGCAGGGGGTTCCTACGAGCAGTACTTC
CDR3aa: CASRAGGSYEQYF

d_gene: -
abundance: few
j_gene: TRBJ2-6
v_gene: TRBV18
CDR3nt: TGTGCCAGCTCACGCCTTCAGAGCTCTGGGGCCAACGTCCTGACTTTC
CDR3aa: CASSRLQSSGANVLTF

d_gene: -
abundance: -
j_gene: TRBJ2-5
v_gene: TRBV5-1
CDR3nt: TGCGCCAGCAGCCCCGGAGGGCCCCAAGAGACCCAGTACTTC
CDR3aa: CASSPGGPQETQYF

d_gene: -
abundance: -
j_gene: TRBJ1-2
v_gene: TRBV28
CDR3nt: TGTGCCAGCAGTCTGGGACTTCGGGGCTACACCTTC
CDR3aa: CASSLGLRGYTF

d_gene: -
abundance: -
j_gene: TRBJ1-1
v_gene: TRBV5-1
CDR3nt: TGCGCCAGCAGCTTCTTGGGGCAATCGAACACTGAAGCTTTCTTT
CDR3aa: CASSFLGQSNTEAFF

d_gene: -
abundance: -
j_gene: TRBJ1-5
v_gene: TRBV18
CDR3nt: TGTGCCAGCTCACCCAGGGTAGGGGGCAATCAGCCCCAGCATTTT
CDR3aa: CASSPRVGGNQPQHF

d_gene: -
abundance: -
j_gene: TRBJ2-7
v_gene: TRBV2
CDR3nt: TGTGCCAGCAGTGGGACAGCCACCTTCTCCGAGCAGTACTTC
CDR3aa: CASSGTATFSEQYF

d_gene: TRBD2
abundance: once
j_gene: TRBJ2-4
v_gene: TRBV30
CDR3nt: TGTGCCTGGGGACTAGCGGGATCCAAAAACATTCAGTACTTC
CDR3aa: CAWGLAGSKNIQYF

d_gene: -
abundance: -
j_gene: TRBJ1-1
v_gene: TRBV9
CDR3nt: TGTGCCAGCAGCGTAGATAGGGACACTGAAGCTTTCTTT
CDR3aa: CASSVDRDTEAFF

d_gene: TRBD1
abundance: -
j_gene: TRBJ2-1
v_gene: TRBV5-1
CDR3nt: TGCGCCAGCAGCTCGGAGAGGCAGGGGGAGAATGAGCAGTTCTTC
CDR3aa: CASSSERQGENEQFF

d_gene: -
abundance: -
j_gene: TRBJ2-7
v_gene: TRBV30
CDR3nt: TGTGCCTGGACCCACAGCTCCTACGAGCAGTACTTC
CDR3aa: CAWTHSSYEQYF

d_gene: -
abundance: -
j_gene: TRBJ1-5
v_gene: TRBV19
CDR3nt: TGCGCCAGTAGTAAAGGGGGGTATAGCAATCAGCCCCAGCATTTT
CDR3aa: CASSKGGYSNQPQHF